This TCR beta chain appears in the sequencing data of a study of T-cell reconstitution after alpha-beta-depleted transplantation in children. Study observations and caveats: Where alpha-beta T cells came from about two months after transplant was reportedly several hundred expanded graft clones.

Concerning this clonotype: Antigen specificity is unknown.

TCRbeta library construction was performed incorporating unique molecular identifiers. MiXCR, run by TCRdb on the PCR reads, gives a single entry per CDR3 protein. The sample lists around 130,000 distinct CDR3 sequences; about 9.9% were seen once. From germline, CDR1 is SGHDT and CDR2 YYEEEE. This CDR3 contains 17 residues. After removal of 2 bases from V and 1 base from J, the junction contained 9 bases not matched to a gene. The sequence was obtained from a girl less than two years old who had a stem cell transplant for combined immunodeficiency, so the T cells may come from the graft donor. The starting material was PBMCs, mostly from graft donor cells, obtained 180 days after TCRalphabeta/CD19-depleted stem cell transplant. The chain has TRBV5-6 and TRBJ2-5; 9 nucleotides agree with TRBD2. The CDR3 sequence: CASSLRASGNIQETQYF. The CDR3 DNA reads TGTGCCAGCAGCTTAAGAGCTAGCGGGAATATCCAAGAGACCCAGTACTTC.